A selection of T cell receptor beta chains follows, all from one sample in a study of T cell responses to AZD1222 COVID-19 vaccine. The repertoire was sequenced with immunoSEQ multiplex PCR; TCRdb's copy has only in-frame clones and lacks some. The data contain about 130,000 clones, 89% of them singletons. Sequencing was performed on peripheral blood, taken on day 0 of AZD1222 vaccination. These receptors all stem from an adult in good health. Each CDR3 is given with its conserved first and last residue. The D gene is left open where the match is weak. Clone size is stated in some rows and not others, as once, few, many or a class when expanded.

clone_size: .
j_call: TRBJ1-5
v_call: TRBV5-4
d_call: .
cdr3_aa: CASSLGGQGNQPQHF
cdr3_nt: TGTGCCAGCAGCTTAGGAGGGCAGGGCAATCAGCCCCAGCATTTT

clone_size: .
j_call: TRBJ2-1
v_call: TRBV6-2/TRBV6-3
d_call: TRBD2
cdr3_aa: CASSLAGGHRGNEQFF
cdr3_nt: TGTGCCAGCAGTTTAGCGGGTGGGCATCGCGGTAATGAGCAGTTCTTC

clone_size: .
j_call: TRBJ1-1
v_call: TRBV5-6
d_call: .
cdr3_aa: CASSLGGEGAFF
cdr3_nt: TGTGCCAGCAGCTTGGGAGGGGAGGGAGCTTTCTTT

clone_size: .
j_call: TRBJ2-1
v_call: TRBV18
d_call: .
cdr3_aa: CASSRGGPLNEQFF
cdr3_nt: TGTGCCAGCTCAAGGGGGGGTCCTCTCAATGAGCAGTTCTTC

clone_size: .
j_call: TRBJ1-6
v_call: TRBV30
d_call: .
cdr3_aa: CAWNHENSPLHF
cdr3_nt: TGTGCCTGGAACCATGAGAATTCACCCCTCCACTTT

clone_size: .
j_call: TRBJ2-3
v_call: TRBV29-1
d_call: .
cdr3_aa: CSVEDHRAAQYF
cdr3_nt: TGCAGCGTTGAAGATCACCGAGCTGCTCAGTATTTT

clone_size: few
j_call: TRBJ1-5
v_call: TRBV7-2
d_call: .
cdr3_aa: CASSLQGNQPQHF
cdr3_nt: TGTGCCAGCAGCTTACAGGGCAATCAGCCCCAGCATTTT

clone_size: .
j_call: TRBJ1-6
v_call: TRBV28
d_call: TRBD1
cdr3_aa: CASGEQGLFSPLHF
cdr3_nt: TGTGCCAGCGGGGAACAGGGGCTATTTTCACCCCTCCACTTT

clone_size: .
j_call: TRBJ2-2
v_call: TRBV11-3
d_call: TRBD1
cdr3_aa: CASSKTGAAGELFF
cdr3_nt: TGTGCCAGCAGCAAGACAGGGGCGGCCGGGGAGCTGTTTTTT

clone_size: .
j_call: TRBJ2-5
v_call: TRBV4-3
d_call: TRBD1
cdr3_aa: CASSLGDRGIQETQYF
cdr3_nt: TGCGCCAGCAGCCTAGGGGACAGGGGGATACAAGAGACCCAGTACTTC

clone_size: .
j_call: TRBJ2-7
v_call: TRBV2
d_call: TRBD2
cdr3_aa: CAGTRTSGQYF
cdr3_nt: TGTGCCGGTACCCGGACTAGCGGACAGTACTTC

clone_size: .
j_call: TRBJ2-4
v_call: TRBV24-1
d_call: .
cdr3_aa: CATSDKQVAKNIQYF
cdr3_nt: TGTGCCACCAGTGACAAGCAGGTAGCCAAAAACATTCAGTACTTC

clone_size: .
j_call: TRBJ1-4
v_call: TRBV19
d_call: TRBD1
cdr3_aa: CASSLPGGEKLFF
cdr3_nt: TGTGCCAGTAGTCTCCCAGGGGGGGAAAAACTGTTTTTT